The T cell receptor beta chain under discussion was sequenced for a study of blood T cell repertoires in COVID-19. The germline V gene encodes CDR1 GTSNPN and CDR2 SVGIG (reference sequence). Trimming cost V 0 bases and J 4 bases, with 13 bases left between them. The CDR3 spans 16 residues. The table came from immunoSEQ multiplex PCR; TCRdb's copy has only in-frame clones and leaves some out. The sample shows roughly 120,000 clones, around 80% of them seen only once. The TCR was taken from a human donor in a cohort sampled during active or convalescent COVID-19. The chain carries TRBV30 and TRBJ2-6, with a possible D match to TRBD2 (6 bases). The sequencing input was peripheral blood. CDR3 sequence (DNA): TGTGCCTGGAGTGTCCTACTAGCTACAGGGGCCAACGTCCTGACTTTC. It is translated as CAWSVLLATGANVLTF.